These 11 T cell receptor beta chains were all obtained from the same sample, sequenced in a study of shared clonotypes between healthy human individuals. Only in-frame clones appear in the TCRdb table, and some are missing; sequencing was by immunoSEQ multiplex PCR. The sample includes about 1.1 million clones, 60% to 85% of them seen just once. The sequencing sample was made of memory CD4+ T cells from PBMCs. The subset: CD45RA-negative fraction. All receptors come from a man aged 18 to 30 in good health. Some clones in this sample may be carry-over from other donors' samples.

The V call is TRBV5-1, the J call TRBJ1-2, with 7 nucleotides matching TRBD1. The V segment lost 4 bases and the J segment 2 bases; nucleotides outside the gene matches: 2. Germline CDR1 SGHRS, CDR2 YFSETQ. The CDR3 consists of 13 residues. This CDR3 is CASSEGQNYGYTF. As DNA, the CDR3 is TGCGCCAGCAGCGAGGGACAGAACTATGGCTACACCTTC.

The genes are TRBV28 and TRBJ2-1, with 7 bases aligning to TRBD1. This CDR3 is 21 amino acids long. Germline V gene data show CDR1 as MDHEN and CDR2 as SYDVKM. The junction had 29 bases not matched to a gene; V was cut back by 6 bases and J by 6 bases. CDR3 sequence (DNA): TGTGCCAGCAGCCGCCTCCGTCCGGGACAGAGGCCCAATCCCACCCCCAATGAGCAGTTCTTC. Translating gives CASSRLRPGQRPNPTPNEQFF.

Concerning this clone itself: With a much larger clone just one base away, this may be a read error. The CDR3 reads CASSLGQGVNTEAFF. CDR3 DNA sequence: TGTGCCAGCAGCTTGGGCCAGGGGGTGAACACTGAAGCTTTCTTT. The chain has TRBV11-3 and TRBJ1-1; 7 bases agree with TRBD1. From germline, CDR1 is SGHNT and CDR2 YENEEA. This CDR3 is built from 15 residues. J lost 0 bases, V lost 3 bases, and 4 bases had no gene match. Full variable domain (rest looked up from reference TRBV11-3 and TRBJ1-1): EAGVVQSPRYKIIEKKQPVAFWCNPISGHNTLYWYLQNLGQGPELLIRYENEEAVDDSQLPKDRFSAERLKGVDSTLKIQPAELGDSAVYLCASSLGQGVNTEAFFGQGTRLTVV.

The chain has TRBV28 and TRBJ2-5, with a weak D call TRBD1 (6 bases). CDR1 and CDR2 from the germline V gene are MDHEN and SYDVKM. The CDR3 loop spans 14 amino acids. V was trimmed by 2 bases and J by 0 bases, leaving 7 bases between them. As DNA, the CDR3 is TGTGCCAGCAGTTTAAGGGGGTACCAAGAGACCCAGTACTTC. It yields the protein CASSLRGYQETQYF.

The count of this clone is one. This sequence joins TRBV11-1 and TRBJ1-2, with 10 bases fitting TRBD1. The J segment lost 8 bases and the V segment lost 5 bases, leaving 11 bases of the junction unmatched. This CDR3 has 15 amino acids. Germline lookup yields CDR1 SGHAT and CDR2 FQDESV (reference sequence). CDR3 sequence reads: CASSRSGTGDGGYTF. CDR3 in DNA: TGTGCCAGCAGCCGTTCCGGGACAGGGGATGGGGGCTACACCTTC.

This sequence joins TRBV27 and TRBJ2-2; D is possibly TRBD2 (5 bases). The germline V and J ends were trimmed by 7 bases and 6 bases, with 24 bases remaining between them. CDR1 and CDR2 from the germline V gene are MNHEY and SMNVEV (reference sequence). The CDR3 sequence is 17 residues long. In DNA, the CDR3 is TGTGCCAGCACCCCGAGAGTGAGGGAGATAGGTCCCGGGGAGCTGTTTTTT. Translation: CASTPRVREIGPGELFF.

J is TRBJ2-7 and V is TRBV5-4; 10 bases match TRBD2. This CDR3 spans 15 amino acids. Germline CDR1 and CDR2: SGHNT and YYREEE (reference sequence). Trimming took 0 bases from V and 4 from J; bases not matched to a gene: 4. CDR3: CASSLGGTSAYEQYF. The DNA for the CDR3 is TGTGCCAGCAGCTTGGGGGGGACTAGCGCTTACGAGCAGTACTTC.

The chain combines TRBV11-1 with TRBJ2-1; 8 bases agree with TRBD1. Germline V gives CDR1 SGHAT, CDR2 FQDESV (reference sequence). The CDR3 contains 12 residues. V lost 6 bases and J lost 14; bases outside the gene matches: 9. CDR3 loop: CASSPGQGVKFF. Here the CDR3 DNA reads TGTGCCAGCAGTCCCGGACAGGGAGTTAAGTTCTTC.

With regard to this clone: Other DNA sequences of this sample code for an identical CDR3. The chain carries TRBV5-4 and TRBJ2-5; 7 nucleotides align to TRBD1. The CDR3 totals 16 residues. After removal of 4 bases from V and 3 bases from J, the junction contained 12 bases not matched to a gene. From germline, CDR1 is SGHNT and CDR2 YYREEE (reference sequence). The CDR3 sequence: CASSLGLGQGEETQYF. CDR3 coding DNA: TGTGCCAGCAGCCTGGGTTTAGGGCAGGGGGAAGAGACCCAGTACTTC.

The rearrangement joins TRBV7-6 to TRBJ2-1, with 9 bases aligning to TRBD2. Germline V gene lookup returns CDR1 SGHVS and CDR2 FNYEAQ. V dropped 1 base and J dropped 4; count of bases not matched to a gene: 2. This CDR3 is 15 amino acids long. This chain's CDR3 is CASSLEAGGYNEQFF. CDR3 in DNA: TGTGCCAGCAGCTTAGAGGCGGGAGGGTACAATGAGCAGTTCTTC.

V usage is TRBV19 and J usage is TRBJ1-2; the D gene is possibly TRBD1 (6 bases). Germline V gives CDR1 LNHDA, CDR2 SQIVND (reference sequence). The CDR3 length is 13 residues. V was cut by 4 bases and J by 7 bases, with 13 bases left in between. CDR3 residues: CASSRQVESGYTF. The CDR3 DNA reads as TGTGCCAGTAGTAGACAGGTTGAGTCTGGCTACACCTTC.